This TCR beta chain was sequenced for a study of blood T cells in healthy people across ages. For the second PCR, which ran for 7 to 11 cycles, a sample-barcoded 5' primer and a J-beta primer mix were used. Each TCR beta cDNA got a 12-nucleotide random molecular identifier. MiXCR, applied by TCRdb to the 5' RACE reads, yields one record per CDR3 protein. The sample lists around 580,000 distinct CDR3 sequences, roughly 43% occurring once. Each sample gave at least 6 million isolated PBMCs. The V gene's germline CDR1 is DFQATT and CDR2 SNEGSKA (reference sequence). V gave up 0 bases and J gave up 4 bases, with 10 bases separating them. The CDR3 loop spans 13 amino acids. Concerning this clonotype itself: Its matching antigen is unknown.

The study, taken as a whole, reports: Observed TCR beta diversity per million T cells went down as age went up. This fall followed a roughly linear course with age. Both naive CD4+ cell counts and diversity were greater in long-lived donors than in aged donors.

Sequencing was carried out using blood. This chain connects TRBV20-1 to TRBJ2-7; no clear D. This clonotype was obtained from a man older than 75 in good health. CDR3 sequence: CSARDSGEYEQYF. The CDR3 coding sequence is TGCAGTGCTAGAGATTCTGGGGAATACGAGCAGTACTTC.